Following are 8 T cell receptor beta chains from one sample sequenced in a study of cytomegalovirus exposure and HLA in healthy donors. PCR was performed using 60 Vbeta and 13 Jbeta primers. Assay used: immunoSEQ multiplex PCR; TCRdb lists only in-frame clones, some missing. The sample consists of about 82,000 clones, around 70% of them appearing once. Sequenced input: PBMCs. These receptor sequences come from a woman between 45 and 60 years old in good health and CMV-seropositive.

J is TRBJ2-3 and V is TRBV7-2; 13 nucleotides align to TRBD2. Germline V lookup: CDR1 SGHTA, CDR2 FQGNSA. The CDR3 runs 16 residues. The V gene end was trimmed by 1 base and the J gene end by 4 bases; junction bases not matched to a gene: 2. The CDR3 here is CASSLGLAGGADTQYF. CDR3 sequence (DNA): TGTGCCAGCAGCTTAGGACTAGCGGGAGGCGCAGATACGCAGTATTTT.

This clone was counted a few times. The CDR3 DNA reads TGTGCCAGCAGCCTGACAGGGCTGTGGGGTTCACCCCTCCACTTT. Protein product: CASSLTGLWGSPLHF. The V call is TRBV5-5, the J call TRBJ1-6, with 7 bases that match TRBD1. V was clipped by 4 bases and J by 9 bases; unmatched bases: 10. There are 15 residues in the CDR3. The germline V gene has CDR1 SGHKS and CDR2 YYEKEE (reference sequence). Together with reference TRBV5-5 and TRBJ1-6, the CDR3 gives the full variable domain: DAGVTQSPTHLIKTRGQQVTLRCSPISGHKSVSWYQQVLGQGPQFIFQYYEKEERGRGNFPDRFSARQFPNYSSELNVNALLLGDSALYLCASSLTGLWGSPLHFGNGTRLTVT.

The chain joins TRBV9 to TRBJ1-1; 10 positions match TRBD1. The trim removed 3 bases at V and 3 bases at J, leaving 2 bases unmatched. Per germline, CDR1 SGDLS and CDR2 YYNGEE. The CDR3 spans 14 residues. The CDR3 is CASSAGTGDTEAFF. DNA of the CDR3: TGTGCCAGCAGCGCTGGGACAGGGGACACTGAAGCTTTCTTT.

This rearrangement joins TRBV30 to TRBJ1-2; D unresolved. V was trimmed by 3 bases and J by 4 bases, leaving 6 bases between them. In germline, CDR1 is GTSNPN, CDR2 SVGIG (reference sequence). The CDR3 runs 11 residues. CDR3 sequence (DNA): TGTGCCTGGAGGGAGGGCTATGGCTACACCTTC. Protein sequence: CAWREGYGYTF.

CDR3 in amino acids: CAWSHGTRNQPQHF. Written as DNA, the CDR3 is TGTGCCTGGAGTCACGGGACACGCAATCAGCCCCAGCATTTT. The rearrangement joins TRBV30 to TRBJ1-5; TRBD1 might be the D (6 bases). The CDR3 is made up of 14 amino acids. The germline gives CDR1 GTSNPN, CDR2 SVGIG (reference sequence). V was cut by 2 bases and J by 2 bases, with 10 bases left in between.

The count of this clone is one. This specimen includes other DNA sequences encoding the same CDR3. V gene TRBV5-1 combines with J gene TRBJ2-7, with 9 nucleotides matching TRBD2. Germline V gives CDR1 SGHRS, CDR2 YFSETQ. With 2 bases clipped from V and 1 base from J, the junction kept 1 base outside the gene matches. The CDR3 loop spans 14 amino acids. Written as DNA, the CDR3 is TGCGCCAGCAGCTTAACTAGCGGGTCCTACGAGCAGTACTTC. It is translated as CASSLTSGSYEQYF. The variable domain in full, with the rest retrieved from reference TRBV5-1 and TRBJ2-7, is KAGVTQTPRYLIKTRGQQVTLSCSPISGHRSVSWYQQTPGQGLQFLFEYFSETQRNKGNFPGRFSGRQFSNSRSEMNVSTLELGDSALYLCASSLTSGSYEQYFGPGTRLTVT.

The rearrangement links TRBV4-1 to TRBJ2-1; 10 nucleotides align to TRBD2. Germline values: CDR1 MGHRA, CDR2 YSYEKL. This CDR3 spans 17 amino acids. The ends lost 0 bases at V and 2 bases at J; junction bases unmatched: 4. The CDR3 loop reads CASSQDLTSGTYNEQFF. The DNA of the CDR3 is TGCGCCAGCAGCCAAGATCTTACTAGCGGGACCTACAATGAGCAGTTCTTC.

The V gene is TRBV7-3, the J gene TRBJ2-1, with 13 positions matching TRBD2. Trimming took 9 bases from V and 4 from J; bases not matched to a gene: 3. Germline CDR1 reads SGHTA; CDR2 reads FQGTGA. The CDR3 has 14 amino acids. CDR3 sequence reads: CASGLAGAYNEQFF. CDR3 bases: TGTGCCAGTGGACTAGCGGGAGCTTACAATGAGCAGTTCTTC.